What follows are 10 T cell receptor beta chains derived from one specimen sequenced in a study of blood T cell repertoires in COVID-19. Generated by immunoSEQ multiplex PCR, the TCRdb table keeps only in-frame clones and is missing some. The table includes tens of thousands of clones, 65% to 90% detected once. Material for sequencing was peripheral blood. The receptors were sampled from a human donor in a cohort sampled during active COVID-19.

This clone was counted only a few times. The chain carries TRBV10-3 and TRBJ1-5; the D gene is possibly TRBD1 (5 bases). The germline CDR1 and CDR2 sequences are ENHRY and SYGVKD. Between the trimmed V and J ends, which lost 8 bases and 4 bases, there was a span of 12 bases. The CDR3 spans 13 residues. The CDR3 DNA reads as TGTGCCATCGGGGGGGACCAGAATCAGCCCCAGCATTTT. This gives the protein CAIGGDQNQPQHF.

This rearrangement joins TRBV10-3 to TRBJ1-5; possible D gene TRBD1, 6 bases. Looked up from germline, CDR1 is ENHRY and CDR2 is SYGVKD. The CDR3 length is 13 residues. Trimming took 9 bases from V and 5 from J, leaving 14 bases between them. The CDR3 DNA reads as TGTGCCATTACAGGGAACGAGGATCAGCCCCAGCATTTT. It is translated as CAITGNEDQPQHF.

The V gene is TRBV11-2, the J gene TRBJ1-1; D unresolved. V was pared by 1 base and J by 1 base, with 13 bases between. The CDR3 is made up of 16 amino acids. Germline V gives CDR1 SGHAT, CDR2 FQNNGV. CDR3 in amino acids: CASSLGRRERNTEAFF. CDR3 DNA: TGTGCCAGCAGCTTAGGGCGGAGGGAGAGGAACACTGAAGCTTTCTTT.

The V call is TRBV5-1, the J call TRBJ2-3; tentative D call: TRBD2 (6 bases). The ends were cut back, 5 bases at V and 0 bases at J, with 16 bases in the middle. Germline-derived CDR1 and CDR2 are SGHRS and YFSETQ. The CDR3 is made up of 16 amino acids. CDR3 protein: CASRQTAGPSTDTQYF. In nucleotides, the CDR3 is TGCGCCAGCAGACAAACAGCGGGCCCTAGCACAGATACGCAGTATTTT.

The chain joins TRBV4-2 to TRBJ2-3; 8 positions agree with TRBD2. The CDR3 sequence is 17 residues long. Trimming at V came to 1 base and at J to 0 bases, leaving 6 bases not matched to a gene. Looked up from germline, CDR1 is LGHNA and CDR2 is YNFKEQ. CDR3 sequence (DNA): TGTGCCAGCAGCCAAGCGTTCGGGGGGGGTAGCACAGATACGCAGTATTTT. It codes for CASSQAFGGGSTDTQYF.

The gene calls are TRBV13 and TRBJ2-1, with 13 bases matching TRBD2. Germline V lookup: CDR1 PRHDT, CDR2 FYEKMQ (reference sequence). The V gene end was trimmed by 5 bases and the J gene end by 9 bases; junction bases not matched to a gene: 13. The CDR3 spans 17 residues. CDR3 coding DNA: TGTGCCAGCAGCCAGCTGTTTATGGGGACTAGCGGGGTTGAGCAGTTCTTC. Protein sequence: CASSQLFMGTSGVEQFF.

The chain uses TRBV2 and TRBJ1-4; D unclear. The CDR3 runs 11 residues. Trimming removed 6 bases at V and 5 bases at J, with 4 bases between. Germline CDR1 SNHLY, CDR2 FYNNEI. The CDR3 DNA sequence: TGTGCCAGCAGCCTCAATGAAAAACTGTTTTTT. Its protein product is CASSLNEKLFF.

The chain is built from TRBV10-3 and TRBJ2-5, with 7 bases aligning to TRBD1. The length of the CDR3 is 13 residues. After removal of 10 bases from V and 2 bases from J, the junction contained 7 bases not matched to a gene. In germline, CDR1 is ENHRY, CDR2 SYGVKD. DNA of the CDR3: TGTGCCACCGCAGGGACAGAGCAAGAGACCCAGTACTTC. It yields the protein CATAGTEQETQYF.

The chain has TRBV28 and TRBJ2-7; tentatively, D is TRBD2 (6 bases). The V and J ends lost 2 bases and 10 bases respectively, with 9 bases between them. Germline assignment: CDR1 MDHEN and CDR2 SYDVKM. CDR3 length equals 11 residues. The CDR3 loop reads CASSLRGTQYF. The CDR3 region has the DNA TGTGCCAGCAGTTTAAGAGGGACTCAGTACTTC.

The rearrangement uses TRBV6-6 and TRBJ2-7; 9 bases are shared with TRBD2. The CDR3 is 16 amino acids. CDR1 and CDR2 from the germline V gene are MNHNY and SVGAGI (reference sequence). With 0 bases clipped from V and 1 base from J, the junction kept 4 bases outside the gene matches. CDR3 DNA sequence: TGTGCCAGCAGTTACTCGAGACTAGCGGAATCCTACGAGCAGTACTTC. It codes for CASSYSRLAESYEQYF.